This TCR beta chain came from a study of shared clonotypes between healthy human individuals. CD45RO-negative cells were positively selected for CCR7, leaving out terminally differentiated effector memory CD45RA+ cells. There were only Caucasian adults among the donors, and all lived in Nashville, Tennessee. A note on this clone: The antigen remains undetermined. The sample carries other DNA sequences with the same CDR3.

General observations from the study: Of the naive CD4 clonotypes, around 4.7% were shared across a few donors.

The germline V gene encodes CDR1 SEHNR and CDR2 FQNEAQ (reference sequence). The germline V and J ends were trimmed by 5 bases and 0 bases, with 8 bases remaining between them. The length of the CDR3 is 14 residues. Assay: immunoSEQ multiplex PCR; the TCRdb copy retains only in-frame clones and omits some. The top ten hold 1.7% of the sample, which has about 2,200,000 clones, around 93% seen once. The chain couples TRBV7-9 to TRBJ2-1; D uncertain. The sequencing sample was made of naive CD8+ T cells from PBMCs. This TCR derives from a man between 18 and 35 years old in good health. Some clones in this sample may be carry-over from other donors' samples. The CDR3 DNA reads TGTGCCAGCAGCCCCCGGGTCTCCTACAATGAGCAGTTCTTC. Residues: CASSPRVSYNEQFF.